This entry lists 25 T cell receptor beta chains sequenced from one sample in a study of cytomegalovirus exposure and HLA in healthy donors. The PCR used 60 Vbeta and 13 Jbeta primers. Libraries were prepared by immunoSEQ multiplex PCR; TCRdb keeps only in-frame clonotypes and omits some of them. In the table there are about 150,000 clones, about three quarters of which are singletons. The specimen sequenced was PBMCs. The receptor source for this set is a woman aged 30 to 39 in good health and CMV-seronegative.

This clone was seen more than once but under ten times. V is TRBV27 and J is TRBJ1-1; a possible D gene is TRBD1 (5 bases). V was cut by 8 bases and J by 0 bases, with 16 bases left in between. CDR1 MNHEY and CDR2 SMNVEV come from the germline V gene (reference sequence). This CDR3 has 15 residues. For the CDR3, the DNA is TGTGCCAGCCTTAAGAAGGGGCTTATGAACACTGAAGCTTTCTTT. Amino acids: CASLKKGLMNTEAFF.

For the CDR3, the DNA is TGTGCCAGCAGCTCCCTGACAGGTCATCAGCCCCAGCATTTT. It codes for CASSSLTGHQPQHF. The chain combines TRBV5-6 with TRBJ1-5; D might be TRBD1 (6 bases). CDR3 length: 14 residues. V lost 3 bases to trimming and J lost 5 bases, with 12 bases between them. From germline, CDR1 is SGHDT and CDR2 YYEEEE.

The gene calls are TRBV29-1 and TRBJ2-7, with 8 bases matching TRBD1. Germline CDR1 SQVTM, CDR2 ANQGSEA. The CDR3 runs to 14 residues. The V and J ends lost 7 bases and 1 base, in that order; junction bases with no gene match: 9. In DNA, the CDR3 is TGCAGCGCAACAACCGGGACAGGATCCTACGAGCAGTACTTC. Amino acid sequence: CSATTGTGSYEQYF.

The chain recombines TRBV9 with TRBJ2-1; maybe TRBD1 (5 bases). The V gene's germline CDR1 is SGDLS and CDR2 YYNGEE. CDR3 length equals 15 residues. The V gene lost 0 bases and the J gene lost 5 bases, with 12 bases spanning the gap. The CDR3 region has the DNA TGTGCCAGCAGCGTAGGCAGACAGAGAAACAATGAGCAGTTCTTC. Translated, it gives CASSVGRQRNNEQFF.

This clone was found once. The chain couples TRBV5-1 to TRBJ2-7, with D perhaps matching TRBD2 (5 bases). The CDR3 has 14 residues. Germline V lookup: CDR1 SGHRS, CDR2 YFSETQ. Deletions cut 9 bases from V and 2 bases from J, with 18 bases between. The CDR3 reads CATASGRVPYEQYF. For the CDR3, the DNA is TGCGCCACCGCTTCGGGAAGGGTGCCCTACGAGCAGTACTTC. The full variable domain, rest sourced from reference TRBV5-1 and TRBJ2-7, is KAGVTQTPRYLIKTRGQQVTLSCSPISGHRSVSWYQQTPGQGLQFLFEYFSETQRNKGNFPGRFSGRQFSNSRSEMNVSTLELGDSALYLCATASGRVPYEQYFGPGTRLTVT.

The chain carries TRBV7-2 and TRBJ1-1; D remains unclear. Germline V gives CDR1 SGHTA, CDR2 FQGNSA. The CDR3 loop spans 15 amino acids. The V gene lost 6 bases and the J gene lost 0 bases, with 14 bases spanning the gap. Here the CDR3 DNA reads TGTGCCAGCAGTCGCGGAAAGGAGCTGAACACTGAAGCTTTCTTT. It specifies CASSRGKELNTEAFF.

The V call is TRBV9, the J call TRBJ2-3, with 8 bases matching TRBD2. CDR1 SGDLS and CDR2 YYNGEE come from the germline V gene. V dropped 4 bases and J dropped 1; count of bases not matched to a gene: 8. The CDR3 is made up of 16 amino acids. The CDR3 nucleotides are TGTGCCAGCAGCTCCCGGGGGGGCGATGGCACAGATACGCAGTATTTT. Amino acids: CASSSRGGDGTDTQYF.

This chain links TRBV23-1 with TRBJ2-2; TRBD1 aligns across 8 bases. TRBV23-1 qualifies as an ORF whose function is uncertain. V shed 1 base, J shed 7 bases, and the junction held 8 bases outside the gene matches. The CDR3 sequence is 16 residues long. CDR3 amino acids: CASSQCNRGWDGELFF. Here the CDR3 DNA reads TGCGCCAGCAGTCAATGTAACAGGGGGTGGGACGGGGAGCTGTTTTTT.

This chain connects TRBV5-1 to TRBJ1-1, with TRBD1 matching 9 bases. The J segment lost 0 bases and the V segment lost 3 bases, leaving 9 bases of the junction unmatched. The length of the CDR3 is 17 residues. Germline values: CDR1 SGHRS, CDR2 YFSETQ. CDR3 amino acids: CASSSLKGTGLNTEAFF. The DNA for the CDR3 is TGCGCCAGCAGCTCACTAAAAGGGACAGGGCTGAACACTGAAGCTTTCTTT.

V and J are TRBV9 and TRBJ1-6, with D possibly being TRBD1 (6 bases). Trimming left V 0 bases short and J 6 bases short, with 10 bases between. The CDR3 extends over 15 amino acids. In germline, CDR1 is SGDLS, CDR2 YYNGEE. CDR3 sequence (DNA): TGTGCCAGCAGCGTAGCGAGGGGGACTAATTCACCCCTCCACTTT. This codes for CASSVARGTNSPLHF.

This clone showed up just once. The chain combines TRBV28 with TRBJ1-2; D may be TRBD1 (6 bases). Germline V lookup: CDR1 MDHEN, CDR2 SYDVKM. Trimming pared 1 base from V and 6 bases from J, leaving 9 bases between. The CDR3 spans 13 residues. The DNA of the CDR3 is TGTGCCAGCAGTTTATACAGGGCTAATGGCTACACCTTC. Its protein product is CASSLYRANGYTF.

V and J are TRBV5-1 and TRBJ1-1, with a weak D call TRBD1 (5 bases). Germline V gives CDR1 SGHRS, CDR2 YFSETQ. CDR3 size: 18 residues. The V gene lost 0 bases and the J gene lost 0 bases, with 18 bases spanning the gap. CDR3: CASSLGGGGGILNTEAFF. CDR3 nucleotide sequence: TGCGCCAGCAGCTTGGGGGGGGGTGGGGGGATCCTGAACACTGAAGCTTTCTTT.

This clone has only one observation. This chain uses TRBV6-5 with TRBJ1-6, with a weak D call TRBD1 (5 bases). The V end lost 0 bases, the J end lost 6 bases, and 12 bases lay between the germline ends. The germline V gene has CDR1 MNHEY and CDR2 SVGAGI. This CDR3 spans 16 amino acids. The CDR3: CASSYSGTSTNSPLHF. DNA for the CDR3: TGTGCCAGCAGTTACTCCGGGACTTCCACTAATTCACCCCTCCACTTT.

The V and J genes are TRBV29-1 and TRBJ1-1, with a possible D match to TRBD1 (5 bases). Trimming took off 7 bases at V and 3 bases at J, with 9 bases between the two ends. Germline V gene sequence: CDR1 SQVTM, CDR2 ANQGSEA. The CDR3 totals 11 residues. The CDR3 sequence is CSAGGYTEAFF. As DNA, the CDR3 is TGCAGCGCCGGGGGGTACACTGAAGCTTTCTTT.

J is TRBJ1-2 and V is TRBV6-5, with D possibly being TRBD1 (5 bases). V was shortened by 3 bases and J by 6 bases, with 14 bases between the two germline ends. Germline V gene sequence: CDR1 MNHEY, CDR2 SVGAGI. The CDR3 contains 14 residues. The CDR3 bases are TGTGCCAGCAGTTATACCGGACATGGGGATGGCTACACCTTC. This gives the protein CASSYTGHGDGYTF.

The V gene is TRBV10-2, the J gene TRBJ2-5, with 10 positions matching TRBD2. J lost 4 bases, V lost 4 bases, and 6 bases had no gene match. The CDR3 consists of 15 residues. The V gene's germline CDR1 is WSHSY and CDR2 SAAADI. The CDR3 sequence: CASSGSGGALETQYF. Written as DNA, the CDR3 is TGCGCCAGCAGTGGGAGCGGGGGGGCCTTAGAGACCCAGTACTTC.

The genes are TRBV5-1 and TRBJ2-7, with TRBD1 matching over 9 bases. J lost 2 bases, V lost 0 bases, and 3 bases had no gene match. Looked up from germline, CDR1 is SGHRS and CDR2 is YFSETQ. This CDR3 is built from 15 residues. CDR3 protein: CASSLEGQGPYEQYF. Here the CDR3 DNA reads TGCGCCAGCAGCTTGGAGGGACAGGGACCCTACGAGCAGTACTTC.

This chain uses TRBV5-1 with TRBJ2-5; D might be TRBD1 (6 bases). Trimming removed 0 bases at V and 2 bases at J, with 8 bases between. Germline V gene data show CDR1 as SGHRS and CDR2 as YFSETQ. The CDR3 contains 14 residues. The CDR3 here is CASSLGGQQETQYF. The CDR3 bases are TGCGCCAGCAGCTTGGGAGGACAGCAAGAGACCCAGTACTTC.

The chain is built from TRBV5-5 and TRBJ2-7; 7 nucleotides match TRBD1. V gave up 1 base and J gave up 2 bases; unmatched junction bases: 3. Germline CDR1 and CDR2: SGHKS and YYEKEE (reference sequence). This CDR3 contains 14 residues. The CDR3 sequence: CASSLYQGAYEQYF. The DNA of the CDR3 is TGTGCCAGCAGCTTGTATCAGGGGGCCTACGAGCAGTACTTC.

V is TRBV6-5 and J is TRBJ1-5; no firm D call. The V gene's germline CDR1 is MNHEY and CDR2 SVGAGI. The CDR3 is 15 residues long. The V end lost 2 bases, the J end lost 4 bases, and 12 bases lay between the germline ends. CDR3: CASSYASGRNQPQHF. CDR3 in DNA: TGTGCCAGCAGTTACGCTTCGGGGAGGAATCAGCCCCAGCATTTT.

The chain joins TRBV30 to TRBJ1-2; the D gene is possibly TRBD1 (5 bases). The CDR3 consists of 16 residues. Germline-derived CDR1 and CDR2 are GTSNPN and SVGIG (reference sequence). The V and J ends lost 4 bases and 2 bases respectively, with 20 bases between them. CDR3 loop: CAWTVGGPHGNYGYTF. The CDR3, as DNA: TGTGCCTGGACCGTGGGGGGTCCCCACGGGAACTATGGCTACACCTTC.

This chain uses TRBV19 with TRBJ1-1, with D uncertain. Germline V gives CDR1 LNHDA, CDR2 SQIVND (reference sequence). The CDR3 extends over 16 amino acids. V shed 5 bases and J shed 2 bases, with 18 bases lying between them. The DNA of the CDR3 is TGTGCCAGTAGTTCCAGGATCCAGGCCCTTAACACTGAAGCTTTCTTT. Amino acid sequence: CASSSRIQALNTEAFF.

The chain uses TRBV7-2 and TRBJ2-3, with D possibly matching TRBD1 (7 bases). Trimming removed 3 bases from V and 3 bases from J, with 13 bases in between. In germline, CDR1 is SGHTA, CDR2 FQGNSA. The CDR3 covers 15 residues. The CDR3: CASSFEGAGTDTQYF. CDR3 coding DNA: TGTGCCAGCAGCTTTGAGGGGGCGGGGACAGATACGCAGTATTTT.

V is TRBV7-3 and J is TRBJ2-5; 8 nucleotides line up with TRBD2. CDR3 length: 15 residues. The J segment lost 5 bases and the V segment lost 5 bases, leaving 10 bases of the junction unmatched. The germline V gene encodes CDR1 SGHTA and CDR2 FQGTGA. CDR3 in DNA: TGTGCCAGCAGCCGTATCCGGGGGGGCCTTGAGACCCAGTACTTC. This encodes CASSRIRGGLETQYF.

The chain uses TRBV5-8 and TRBJ2-7; no definite D call. Trimming took 3 bases from V and 0 from J, leaving 10 bases between them. The CDR3 is 14 residues long. The germline CDR1 and CDR2 sequences are SGHTS and YDEGEE. The CDR3 is CASSSRLSSYEQYF. CDR3 nucleotides: TGTGCCAGCAGCTCCAGGCTTAGCTCCTACGAGCAGTACTTC.